This T cell receptor beta chain was identified during a study of blood T cells in healthy people across ages. The study's findings and limits: The study lacked donor CMV status, which possibly confounded expanded clonotype changes.

Together with a sample-barcoded 5' primer, a J-beta primer mix was included in a second PCR lasting roughly 6 to 12 cycles. With 12 random nucleotides, a template-switch adaptor tagged each individual cDNA molecule. TCRdb re-derived calls from the 5' RACE reads in MiXCR, one entry per CDR3 protein. The sample records over 450,000 distinct CDR3 sequences, around 24% being singletons. About this clonotype itself: The antigen is not known. One end of the junction varies from germline; a read error may be responsible.

Each donor had about 10 milliliters of peripheral blood drawn. Extraction yielded at least 5 micrograms of total RNA per sample. Germline V gene sequence: CDR1 KGHDR, CDR2 SFDVKD. The CDR3 length is 17 residues. The sample was also reused in another study, on T cells of mothers and their children.

The sequencing sample was made of blood. The gene calls are TRBV24-1 and TRBJ2-5; TRBD2 agrees at 12 bases. This sequence originates from a boy between 10 and 17 years old in good health. Here the CDR3 reads CATGDRLAGGYSGTQYF. CDR3 DNA: TGTGCCACCGGTGATAGGCTAGCGGGAGGGTACTCCGGGACCCAGTACTTC.